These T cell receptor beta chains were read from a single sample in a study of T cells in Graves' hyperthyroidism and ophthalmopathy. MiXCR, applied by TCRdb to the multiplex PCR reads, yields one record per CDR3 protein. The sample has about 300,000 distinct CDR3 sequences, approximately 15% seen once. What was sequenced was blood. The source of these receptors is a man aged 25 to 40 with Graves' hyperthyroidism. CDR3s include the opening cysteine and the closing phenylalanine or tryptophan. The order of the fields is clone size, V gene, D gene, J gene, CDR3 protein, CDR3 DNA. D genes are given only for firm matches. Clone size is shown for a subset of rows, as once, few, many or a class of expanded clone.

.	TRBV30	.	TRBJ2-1	CAWSESRVAEQFF	TGTGCCTGGAGTGAGAGTCGAGTGGCTGAGCAGTTCTTC
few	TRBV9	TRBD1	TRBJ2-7	CASSASGTAAYEQYF	TGTGCCAGCAGCGCCTCCGGGACAGCCGCCTACGAGCAGTACTTC
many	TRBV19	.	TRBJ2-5	CASSVSTTTLGETQYF	TGTGCCAGTAGTGTATCGACTACCACCTTGGGGGAGACCCAGTACTTC
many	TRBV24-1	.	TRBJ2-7	CATSRDGLGEQYF	TGTGCCACCAGCAGGGACGGGCTCGGCGAGCAGTACTTC
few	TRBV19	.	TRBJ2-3	CASSQRATDTQYF	TGTGCCAGTAGCCAGCGGGCCACAGATACGCAGTATTTT
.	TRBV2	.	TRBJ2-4	CASRATVTKNIQYF	TGTGCCAGCAGGGCGACGGTAACCAAAAACATTCAGTACTTC
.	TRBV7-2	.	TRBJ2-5	CASSPSGTVETQYF	TGTGCCAGCAGCCCCAGCGGGACAGTGGAGACCCAGTACTTC
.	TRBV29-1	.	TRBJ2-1	CSVGDEQFF	TGCAGCGTTGGCGATGAGCAGTTCTTC
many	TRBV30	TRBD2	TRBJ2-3	CAWSRGASGMTDTQYF	TGTGCCTGGAGCCGAGGGGCTAGCGGGATGACAGATACGCAGTATTTT
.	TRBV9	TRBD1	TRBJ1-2	CASSKRSGGVGGYTF	TGTGCCAGCAGCAAAAGGTCAGGGGGCGTTGGTGGCTACACCTTC
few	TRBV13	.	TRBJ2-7	CASSLGGQQDEQYF	TGTGCCAGCAGCTTAGGAGGCCAGCAGGACGAGCAGTACTTC
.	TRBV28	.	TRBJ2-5	CASSLQGGTDLETQYF	TGTGCCAGCAGTTTACAAGGTGGGACGGACCTAGAGACCCAGTACTTC